These T cell receptor beta chains were read from a single sample in a study of technical replicates of blood from several donors. Profiling relied on immunoSEQ multiplex PCR, and the TCRdb table lists in-frame clones only, not all of them. The table includes roughly 93,000 clones, under 97% detected once. The sample was T cells isolated from PBMCs. These receptors were taken from a human donor in good health. CDR3s include the opening cysteine and the closing phenylalanine or tryptophan. Each record gives: V gene, CDR3 length, clone size, J gene, CDR3 protein. Part of the rows lack a size; the others show once, few, many or a class for expanded clones.

TRBV6-6	13	.	TRBJ2-7	CASRIGHTEEQYF
TRBV19	13	.	TRBJ1-2	CASSSTGYYGYTF
TRBV9	17	.	TRBJ1-4	CASTPGDSLATNEKLFF
TRBV29-1	13	.	TRBJ1-5	CSVGEHGGQPQHF
TRBV28	14	.	TRBJ1-2	CASTPTGQGNGYTF
TRBV15	14	.	TRBJ2-1	CATSRVDRGHEQFF
TRBV4-1	15	.	TRBJ1-1	CASSAHGTGEAEAFF
TRBV27	12	once	TRBJ2-7	CASSSVPHEQYF
TRBV27	12	.	TRBJ1-1	CASSFLQGEAFF
TRBV11-3	18	.	TRBJ2-1	CASSLPLFSGGAVNEQFF
TRBV5-1	16	.	TRBJ2-2	CASSRGQGANTGELFF
TRBV30	14	.	TRBJ1-5	CAWSLGTGRQPQHF
TRBV6-1	16	.	TRBJ2-1	CASSERRLAGGDEQFF
TRBV2	15	.	TRBJ2-2	CASSGYSGNTGELFF
TRBV10-1	14	.	TRBJ2-7	CASSGAGGSYEQYF
TRBV2	16	.	TRBJ1-2	CASSNPIRQGHYGYTF
TRBV5-1	14	.	TRBJ1-4	CASSLYQGNEKLFF
TRBV28	14	few	TRBJ1-1	CASSSRGGLTEAFF
TRBV10-2	13	.	TRBJ1-2	CASSEEGDYGYTF
TRBV6-5	16	.	TRBJ2-1	CASSYDSGSSYNEQFF
TRBV14	15	.	TRBJ2-7	CASSQGHGSGYEQYF
TRBV7-3	14	.	TRBJ2-7	CASSLGVGPYEQYF
TRBV15	15	.	TRBJ2-7	CATSRALSGVGEQYF
TRBV30	14	.	TRBJ2-1	CAWIELAGGKEQFF
TRBV10-2	14	few	TRBJ1-1	CASSYPTANTEAFF
TRBV4-1	16	.	TRBJ1-3	CASSRVPPGSGNTIYF
TRBV27	13	.	TRBJ2-7	CASSTGLAYEQYF
TRBV6-1	14	.	TRBJ2-2	CASIKDTVTGELFF
TRBV5-6	11	.	TRBJ1-1	CASSTDTEAFF
TRBV19	15	.	TRBJ1-1	CASSILAGINTEAFF
TRBV7-2	16	.	TRBJ2-1	CASSYFVTGTKNEQFF
TRBV5-5	16	.	TRBJ1-1	CASSFGQTFLNTEAFF
TRBV5-1	15	.	TRBJ1-2	CASSLRLGQSDGYTF
TRBV15	15	once	TRBJ2-7	CATSRDVKRSYEQYF
TRBV28	13	.	TRBJ1-1	CASSFPRDREAFF
TRBV7-9	13	.	TRBJ2-7	CASSGQQGYEQYF
TRBV4-2	16	.	TRBJ2-2	CASSQEGGGISGELFF
TRBV27	14	.	TRBJ1-1	CASSRQGWDTEAFF
TRBV29-1	14	.	TRBJ1-5	CSVETGTGYQPQHF
TRBV5-8	16	.	TRBJ2-7	CASSLVGDSRPYEQYF
TRBV7-9	15	.	TRBJ1-3	CASSFWEDLGNTIYF
TRBV28	13	once	TRBJ2-7	CASSSGQNYEQYF
TRBV5-1	15	.	TRBJ2-7	CASSLAGTGAYEQYF
TRBV5-4	15	.	TRBJ2-4	CASSLGRVGKNIQYF
TRBV5-4	15	.	TRBJ1-3	CASSPSGGTHGTIYF
TRBV27	14	.	TRBJ1-6	CASSLSAKNSPLHF
TRBV6-6	16	.	TRBJ2-7	CASNLEGAESSYEQYF
TRBV23-1	13	.	TRBJ2-3	CASSPLGANTQYF
TRBV6-4	15	.	TRBJ2-3	CASSDSAGGPDTQYF
TRBV30	13	.	TRBJ1-2	CAWSPHSAYGYTF
TRBV4-2	15	once	TRBJ1-6	CASSKTGTADSPLHF
TRBV28	15	.	TRBJ2-5	CASSLGASHQETQYF
TRBV10-1	13	.	TRBJ2-7	CAGPTSLPYEQYF
TRBV29-1	17	.	TRBJ2-7	CSVVGGVGLAGAYEQYF